What follows is one T cell receptor (beta chain) and its context. The CDR3 contains 16 residues. Germline loops: CDR1 SGHKS, CDR2 YYEKEE (reference sequence). Trimming removed 4 bases from V and 0 bases from J, with 16 bases in between. This specimen comes from a study of blood T cell repertoires in COVID-19. For the study at large: Acute and convalescent COVID-19 specimens originated in the United States, Italy and Spain. PBMCs, B-cell-depleted T cells, or T cells were the source of the cDNA or gDNA that made up the material.

In the original analysis: Cell counts per sample came from amplifying reference gene primers. Sequencing was performed with immunoSEQ multiplex PCR; in TCRdb, only in-frame clones are kept and a portion is missing. V, J and clone size are taken as reported in that table, and D and trimming were inferred from the DNA itself. The sample consists of about 97,000 clones, about nine tenths of them appearing once. The material sequenced was peripheral blood. This receptor was taken from a man aged 55 to 70 with acute or convalescent COVID-19. The genes are TRBV5-5 and TRBJ1-2; D possibly corresponds to TRBD1 (6 bases). The CDR3, as DNA: TGTGCCAGCAGCCTTCGGACAGAATACGCTAACTATGGCTACACCTTC. This sequence encodes CASSLRTEYANYGYTF.